This T cell receptor (beta chain) was profiled in a study of cytomegalovirus exposure and HLA in healthy donors. Study observations and caveats: Common viral pathogens (according to a later analysis) appeared linked to several of the most significant clusters.

Germline loops: CDR1 MDHEN, CDR2 SYDVKM. The CDR3 spans 15 residues. The trim removed 3 bases at V and 9 bases at J, leaving 11 bases unmatched. PCR involved 60 Vbeta and 13 Jbeta primers. Libraries were prepared by immunoSEQ multiplex PCR; TCRdb keeps only in-frame clonotypes and omits some of them. The sample lists a few hundred thousand clones; under 90% were seen once. Concerning this clone: The antigen is unknown.

The chain carries TRBV28 and TRBJ2-7; 10 nucleotides line up with TRBD1. The sample consisted of PBMCs. This TCR was sampled from a girl aged 2-10 years in good health and CMV-seronegative. For the CDR3, the DNA is TGTGCCAGCAGTTTGACCGGGACAGGGGATAGTGTGCAGTACTTC. It encodes CASSLTGTGDSVQYF.